A selection of T cell receptor beta chains follows, all from one sample in a study of T cell changes during pregnancy in multiple sclerosis. The protocol was immunoSEQ multiplex PCR, while the TCRdb copy is restricted to in-frame clones and leaves out a portion. The top ten clones hold under 9% of a sample with about 20,000 clones, about 87% of them seen once. The sequencing here drew on CD8+ T cells from peripheral blood mononuclear cells, taken in the third trimester of pregnancy. The receptors derive from a female donor in good health, enrolled as a control in a pregnancy study. Each CDR3 is given with its conserved first and last residue. A D gene is named only where the DNA matches it firmly. Some rows mark clone size as missing; the rest say once, few, many or name a class of expanded clone.

clone size	V gene	D gene	J gene	CDR3 protein	CDR3 DNA
NA	TRBV7-6	NA	TRBJ2-1	CASSPPTTHNEQFF	TGTGCCAGCAGCCCCCCGACTACTCACAATGAGCAGTTCTTC
NA	TRBV19	NA	TRBJ2-7	CASRAEGEDYEQYF	TGTGCCAGTAGAGCAGAAGGGGAAGACTACGAGCAGTACTTC
NA	TRBV18	TRBD2	TRBJ2-1	CASSPGTGGATYNEQFF	TGTGCCAGCTCACCGGGCACCGGGGGGGCGACCTACAATGAGCAGTTCTTC
few	TRBV27	NA	TRBJ1-6	CASSLSPTGSPLHF	TGTGCCAGCAGTTTATCTCCGACTGGTTCACCCCTCCACTTT
NA	TRBV7-3	NA	TRBJ2-3	CASSLTASTDTQYF	TGTGCCAGCAGCTTAACGGCTAGCACAGATACGCAGTATTTT
NA	TRBV27	TRBD1	TRBJ1-2	CASSPGQTNYGYTF	TGTGCCAGCAGCCCGGGACAGACCAACTATGGCTACACCTTC
NA	TRBV4-2	TRBD2	TRBJ2-1	CASSQEGTSGAYNEQFF	TGTGCCAGCAGCCAAGAAGGGACTAGCGGGGCTTACAATGAGCAGTTCTTC
NA	TRBV7-9	NA	TRBJ1-2	CASSSATASLSNYGYTF	TGTGCCAGCAGTTCTGCGACAGCCTCCCTTTCTAACTATGGCTACACCTTC
NA	TRBV12-5	NA	TRBJ1-5	CASGFLLITPRSTPDQPQHF	TGTGCTAGTGGTTTCCTCTTAATTACCCCTAGGTCCACCCCTGATCAGCCCCAGCATTTT
NA	TRBV19	NA	TRBJ1-2	CASSNSWGQDGYTF	TGTGCCAGTAGTAACTCCTGGGGGCAGGACGGCTACACCTTC
NA	TRBV19	TRBD2	TRBJ2-3	CASSITSGGRRGDTQYF	TGTGCCAGTAGTATAACGAGCGGGGGGAGACGGGGAGATACGCAGTATTTT
NA	TRBV9	NA	TRBJ1-4	CASSVWDKYNEKLFF	TGTGCCAGCAGCGTCTGGGACAAGTATAATGAAAAACTGTTTTTT
NA	TRBV7-2	NA	TRBJ2-7	CASSSRDILTYEQYF	TGTGCCAGCAGCTCCCGGGACATCCTGACCTACGAGCAGTACTTC
NA	TRBV4-3	NA	TRBJ2-1	CASSPEGVSPYNEQFF	TGCGCCAGCAGCCCGGAAGGGGTATCCCCCTACAATGAGCAGTTCTTC
NA	TRBV29-1	TRBD1	TRBJ1-4	CSVEAGTGREKLFF	TGCAGCGTTGAAGCCGGGACAGGGAGGGAAAAACTGTTTTTT
NA	TRBV11-2	NA	TRBJ2-1	CASSQPPGRTYNEQFF	TGTGCCAGCAGCCAACCCCCAGGGAGGACCTACAATGAGCAGTTCTTC
many	TRBV29-1	NA	TRBJ2-1	CSVEGTGLNEQFF	TGCAGCGTTGAAGGAACAGGGTTGAATGAGCAGTTCTTC
NA	TRBV7-6	NA	TRBJ1-1	CASSLTGGGGTEAFF	TGTGCCAGCAGCTTGACGGGCGGGGGGGGAACTGAAGCTTTCTTT
NA	TRBV18	NA	TRBJ2-7	CASSPGPGESYEQYF	TGTGCCAGCTCACCGGGCCCGGGGGAATCCTACGAGCAGTACTTC
NA	TRBV14	NA	TRBJ2-1	CASSRDFSSYNEQFF	TGTGCCAGCAGCCGGGACTTCAGCTCCTACAATGAGCAGTTCTTC
NA	TRBV7-3	TRBD2	TRBJ2-1	CASSFYHHRGGRSNEQFF	TGTGCCAGCAGTTTTTACCACCACCGTGGCGGGAGATCAAATGAGCAGTTCTTC
NA	TRBV5-3	NA	TRBJ1-2	CARSIKEWRNYTF	TGTGCCAGAAGCATCAAAGAATGGAGGAACTACACCTTC
few	TRBV10-3	NA	TRBJ2-7	CAISESDSSYEQYF	TGTGCCATCAGTGAGTCGGACAGCTCCTACGAGCAGTACTTC
once	TRBV27	TRBD1	TRBJ1-1	CASSPRGGPEAFF	TGTGCCAGCAGTCCCAGAGGGGGCCCTGAAGCTTTCTTT
NA	TRBV5-6	TRBD1	TRBJ2-2	CASSYGTGLSGELFF	TGTGCCAGCAGCTACGGGACAGGGCTTTCCGGGGAGCTGTTTTTT